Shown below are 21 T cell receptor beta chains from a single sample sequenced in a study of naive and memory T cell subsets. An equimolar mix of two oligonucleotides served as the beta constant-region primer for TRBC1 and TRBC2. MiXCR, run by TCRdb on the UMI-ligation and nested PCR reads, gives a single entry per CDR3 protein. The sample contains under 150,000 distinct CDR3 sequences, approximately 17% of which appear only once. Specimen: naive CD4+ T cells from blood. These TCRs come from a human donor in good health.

The CDR3 loop is CASSSDDRVDTQYF. For the CDR3, the DNA is TGTGCCAGCAGCTCAGATGACAGGGTTGATACGCAGTATTTT. The chain recombines TRBV5-6 with TRBJ2-3; TRBD1 matches 7 bases. Germline V gives CDR1 SGHDT, CDR2 YYEEEE. The ends lost 3 bases at V and 6 bases at J; junction bases unmatched: 7. This CDR3 is built from 14 residues.

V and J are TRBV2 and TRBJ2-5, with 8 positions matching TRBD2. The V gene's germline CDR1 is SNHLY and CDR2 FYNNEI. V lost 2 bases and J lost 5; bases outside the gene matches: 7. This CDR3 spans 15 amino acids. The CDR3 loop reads CASSERSGRGETQYF. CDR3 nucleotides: TGTGCCAGCAGTGAACGCAGCGGGAGAGGGGAGACCCAGTACTTC.

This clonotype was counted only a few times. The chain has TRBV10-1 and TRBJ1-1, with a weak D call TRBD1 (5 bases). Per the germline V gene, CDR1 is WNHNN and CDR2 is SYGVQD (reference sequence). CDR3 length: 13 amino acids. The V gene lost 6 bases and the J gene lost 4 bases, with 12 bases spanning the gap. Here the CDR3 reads CASRGLAGTEAFF. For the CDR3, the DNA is TGCGCCAGCAGGGGACTTGCGGGCACTGAAGCTTTCTTT.

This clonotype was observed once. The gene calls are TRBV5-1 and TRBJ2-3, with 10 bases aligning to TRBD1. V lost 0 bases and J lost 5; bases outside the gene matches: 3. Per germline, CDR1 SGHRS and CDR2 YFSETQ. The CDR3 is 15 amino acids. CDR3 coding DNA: TGCGCCAGCAGCTTGGGACAGGGGGCTCAAGATACGCAGTATTTT. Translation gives CASSLGQGAQDTQYF.

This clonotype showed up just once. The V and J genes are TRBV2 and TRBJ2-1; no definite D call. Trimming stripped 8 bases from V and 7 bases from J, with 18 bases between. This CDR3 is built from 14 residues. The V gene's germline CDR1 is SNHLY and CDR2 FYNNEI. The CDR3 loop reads CASSAQSGRNEQFF. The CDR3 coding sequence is TGTGCCAGCTCTGCCCAAAGTGGACGAAATGAGCAGTTCTTC.

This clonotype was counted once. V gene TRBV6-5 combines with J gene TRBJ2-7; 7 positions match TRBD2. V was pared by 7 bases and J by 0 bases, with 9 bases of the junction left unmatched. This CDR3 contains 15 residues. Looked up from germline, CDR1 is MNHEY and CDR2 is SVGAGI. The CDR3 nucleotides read TGTGCCAGCAAGCTCCTAGCGGCGAGCTCCTACGAGCAGTACTTC. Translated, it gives CASKLLAASSYEQYF.

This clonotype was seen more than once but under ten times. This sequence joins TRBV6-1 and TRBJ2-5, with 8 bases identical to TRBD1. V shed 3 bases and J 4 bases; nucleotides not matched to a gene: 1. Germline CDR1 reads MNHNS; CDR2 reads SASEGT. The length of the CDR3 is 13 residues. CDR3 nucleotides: TGTGCCAGCAGTGACAGGGGGCTAGAGACCCAGTACTTC. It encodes CASSDRGLETQYF.

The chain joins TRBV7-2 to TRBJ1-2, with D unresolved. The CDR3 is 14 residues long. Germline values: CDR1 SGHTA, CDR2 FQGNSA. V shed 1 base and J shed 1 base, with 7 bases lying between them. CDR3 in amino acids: CASSLDSRNYGYTF. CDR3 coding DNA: TGTGCCAGCAGCTTAGACAGCCGTAACTATGGCTACACCTTC. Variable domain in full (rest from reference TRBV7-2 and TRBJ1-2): GAGVSQSPSNKVTEKGKDVELRCDPISGHTALYWYRQSLGQGLEFLIYFQGNSAPDKSGLPSDRFSAERTGGSVSTLTIQRTQQEDSAVYLCASSLDSRNYGYTFGSGTRLTVV.

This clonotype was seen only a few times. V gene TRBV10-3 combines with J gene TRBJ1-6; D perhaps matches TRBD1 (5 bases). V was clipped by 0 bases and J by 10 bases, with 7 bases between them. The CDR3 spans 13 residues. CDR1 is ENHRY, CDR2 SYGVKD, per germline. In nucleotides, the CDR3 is TGTGCCATCAGTGAGTCGAGGGACTCACCCCTCCACTTT. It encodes CAISESRDSPLHF.

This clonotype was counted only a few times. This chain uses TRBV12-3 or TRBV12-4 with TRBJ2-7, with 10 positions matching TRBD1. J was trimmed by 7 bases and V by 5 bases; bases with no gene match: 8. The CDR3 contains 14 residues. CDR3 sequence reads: CASSLRQGAREQYF. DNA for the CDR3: TGTGCCAGCAGTCTCAGACAGGGGGCGAGGGAGCAGTACTTC.

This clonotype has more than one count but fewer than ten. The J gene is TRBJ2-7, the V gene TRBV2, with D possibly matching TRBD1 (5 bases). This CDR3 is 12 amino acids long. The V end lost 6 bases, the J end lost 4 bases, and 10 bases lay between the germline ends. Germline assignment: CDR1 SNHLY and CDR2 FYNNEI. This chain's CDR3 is CASSRDRYEQYF. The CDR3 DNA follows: TGTGCCAGCAGCCGAGACAGATACGAGCAGTACTTC.

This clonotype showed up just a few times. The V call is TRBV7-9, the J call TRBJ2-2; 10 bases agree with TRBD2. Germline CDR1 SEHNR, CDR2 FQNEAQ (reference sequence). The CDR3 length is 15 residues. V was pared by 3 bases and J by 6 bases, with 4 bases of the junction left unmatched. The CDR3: CASSLFLAGAGELFF. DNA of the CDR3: TGTGCCAGCAGCTTGTTCCTAGCGGGAGCCGGGGAGCTGTTTTTT. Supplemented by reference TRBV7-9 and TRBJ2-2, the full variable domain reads DTGVSQNPRHKITKRGQNVTFRCDPISEHNRLYWYRQTLGQGPEFLTYFQNEAQLEKSRLLSDRFSAERPKGSFSTLEIQRTEQGDSAMYLCASSLFLAGAGELFFGEGSRLTVL.

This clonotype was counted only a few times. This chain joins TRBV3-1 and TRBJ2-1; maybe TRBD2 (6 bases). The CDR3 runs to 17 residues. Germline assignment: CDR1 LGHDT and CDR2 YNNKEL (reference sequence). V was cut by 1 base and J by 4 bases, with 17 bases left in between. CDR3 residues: CASSQVGGRRGYNEQFF. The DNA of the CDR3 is TGTGCCAGCAGCCAAGTAGGCGGGCGGAGGGGATACAATGAGCAGTTCTTC.

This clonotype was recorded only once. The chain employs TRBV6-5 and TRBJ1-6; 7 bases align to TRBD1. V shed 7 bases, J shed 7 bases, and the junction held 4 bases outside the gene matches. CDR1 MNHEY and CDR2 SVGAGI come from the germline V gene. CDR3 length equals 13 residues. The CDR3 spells CASTGQANSPLHF. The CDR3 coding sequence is TGTGCCAGCACCGGACAGGCGAATTCACCCCTCCACTTT.

CDR3 in amino acids: CASSLVGGNQETQYF. CDR3 sequence (DNA): TGTGCCAGCAGCTTAGTAGGGGGGAACCAAGAGACCCAGTACTTC. The rearrangement uses TRBV11-2 and TRBJ2-5; D could derive from TRBD1 or TRBD2 (6 bases each). Between the trimmed V and J ends, which lost 1 base and 0 bases, there was a span of 9 bases. Germline V gene lookup returns CDR1 SGHAT and CDR2 FQNNGV. The CDR3 loop spans 15 amino acids.

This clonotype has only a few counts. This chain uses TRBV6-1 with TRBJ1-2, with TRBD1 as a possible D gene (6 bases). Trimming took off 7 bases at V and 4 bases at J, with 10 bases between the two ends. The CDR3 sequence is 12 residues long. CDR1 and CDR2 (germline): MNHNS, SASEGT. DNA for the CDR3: TGTGCCAGCACGGAGGGGGTCTATGGCTACACCTTC. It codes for CASTEGVYGYTF.

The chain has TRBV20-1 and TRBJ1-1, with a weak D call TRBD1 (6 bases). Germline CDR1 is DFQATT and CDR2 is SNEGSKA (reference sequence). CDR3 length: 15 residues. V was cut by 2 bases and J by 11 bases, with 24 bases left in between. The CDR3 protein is CSARRSVRTEVFAFF. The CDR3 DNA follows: TGCAGTGCTAGACGGAGTGTGCGGACAGAAGTTTTCGCTTTCTTT.

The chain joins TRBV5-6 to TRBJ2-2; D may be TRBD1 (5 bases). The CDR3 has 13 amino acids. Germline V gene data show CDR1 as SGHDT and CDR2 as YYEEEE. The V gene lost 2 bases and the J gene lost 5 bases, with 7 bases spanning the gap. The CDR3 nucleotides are TGTGCCAGCAGCTTAGCAGGGACCGGGGAGCTGTTTTTT. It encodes CASSLAGTGELFF.

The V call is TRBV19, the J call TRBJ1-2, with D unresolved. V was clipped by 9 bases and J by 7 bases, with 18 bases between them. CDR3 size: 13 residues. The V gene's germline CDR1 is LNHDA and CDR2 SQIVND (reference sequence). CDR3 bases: TGTGCCAGGAGAAACCGTCACTTTTTTGGCTACACCTTC. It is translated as CARRNRHFFGYTF.

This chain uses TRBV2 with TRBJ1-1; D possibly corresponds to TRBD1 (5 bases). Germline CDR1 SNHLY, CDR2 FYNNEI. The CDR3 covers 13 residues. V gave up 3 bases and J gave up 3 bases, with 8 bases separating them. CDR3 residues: CASSDSRDTEAFF. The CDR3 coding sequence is TGTGCCAGCAGTGATAGCAGGGACACTGAAGCTTTCTTT.

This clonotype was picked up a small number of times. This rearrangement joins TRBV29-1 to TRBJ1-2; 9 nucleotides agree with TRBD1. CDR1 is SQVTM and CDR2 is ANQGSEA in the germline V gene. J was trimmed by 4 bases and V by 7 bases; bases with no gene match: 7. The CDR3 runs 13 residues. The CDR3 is CSGRQGGGYGYTF. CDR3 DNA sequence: TGCAGCGGAAGACAGGGGGGAGGCTATGGCTACACCTTC. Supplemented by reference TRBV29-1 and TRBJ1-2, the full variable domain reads SAVISQKPSRDICQRGTSLTIQCQVDSQVTMMFWYRQQPGQSLTLIATANQGSEATYESGFVIDKFPISRPNLTFSTLTVSNMSPEDSSIYLCSGRQGGGYGYTFGSGTRLTVV.